This T cell receptor (beta chain) was captured in a study of T-cell reconstitution after alpha-beta-depleted transplantation in children. This clonotype occurred a few times. The antigen is not known. The TCRbeta library was prepared with unique molecular identifiers. One entry per CDR3 protein, called by TCRdb with MiXCR from the PCR reads. The table shows approximately 210,000 distinct CDR3 sequences, with around a sixth occurring only once. Study results and caveats: Counts and diversity of T cells one year after transplant came mostly from newly produced T cells.

With 6 bases removed from V and 6 bases from J, the gap between germline ends came to 9 bases. Germline loops: CDR1 SEHNR, CDR2 FQNEAQ (reference sequence). CDR3 length: 12 residues. V and J are TRBV7-9 and TRBJ2-1; a possible D gene is TRBD1 (6 bases). The receptor was derived from a male patient aged 2 to 10 who had a stem cell transplant for acute lymphoblastic leukemia, so the T cells may come from the graft donor. Source: PBMCs, mostly from graft donor cells, taken 360 days after TCRalphabeta/CD19-depleted stem cell transplant. The CDR3 sequence: CASSTDSNEQFF. CDR3 DNA: TGTGCCAGCAGTACGGACAGCAATGAGCAGTTCTTC.